Listed here is a single T cell receptor beta chain. Antigen: not known. The data were taken from a study of cytomegalovirus exposure and HLA in healthy donors. Findings and limits, study-wide: Confirmation in vitro established that a few CMV-associated chains were specific for CMV antigens. Cytomegalovirus-associated TCR beta chains were listed, numbering roughly 150. A previous analysis found most TCR beta V segments productive roughly 87% or roughly 30% of the time.

The CDR3 runs to 15 residues. Trimming took 2 bases from V and 2 from J; bases not matched to a gene: 5. Germline loops: CDR1 SGHDT, CDR2 YYEEEE. Primers for the PCR totalled 60 Vbeta and 13 Jbeta. Some clones are missing from TCRdb's copy, which holds only in-frame ones; the method was immunoSEQ multiplex PCR. The table shows over 75,000 clones, with 84% occurring only once. This TCR was sampled from a woman aged 18-29 years in good health and CMV-seropositive. The V gene is TRBV5-6, the J gene TRBJ1-2; 8 bases fit TRBD1. The specimen was PBMCs. CDR3 DNA sequence: TGTGCCAGCAGCTTCCGGGACAGGTTAAACTATGGCTACACCTTC. Residues: CASSFRDRLNYGYTF.